This TCR beta chain was retrieved from a study of T cells expressing NK-cell markers. Overall study: Eight donors were sequenced, of whom seven were HCMV-seropositive, while the remaining one was HCMV-seronegative.

For each CDR3 protein, TCRdb gives one entry from its re-call of the 5' RACE reads, without DNA. Its table records about 150,000 distinct CDR3 sequences. There are 14 residues in the CDR3. Germline values: CDR1 SEHNR, CDR2 FQNEAQ (reference sequence). The receptor comes from a woman aged 50 to 60 in good health. The sequenced sample consisted of blood T cells: a sorted CD56 or NKG2C T cell subset, CD4+ or CD8+ T cells, or bulk PBMC T cells (not recorded which). This chain links TRBV7-9 with TRBJ2-2; TCRdb's D gene call, TRBD2, goes unchecked for lack of DNA. This chain's CDR3 is CASSLGGESGELFF.